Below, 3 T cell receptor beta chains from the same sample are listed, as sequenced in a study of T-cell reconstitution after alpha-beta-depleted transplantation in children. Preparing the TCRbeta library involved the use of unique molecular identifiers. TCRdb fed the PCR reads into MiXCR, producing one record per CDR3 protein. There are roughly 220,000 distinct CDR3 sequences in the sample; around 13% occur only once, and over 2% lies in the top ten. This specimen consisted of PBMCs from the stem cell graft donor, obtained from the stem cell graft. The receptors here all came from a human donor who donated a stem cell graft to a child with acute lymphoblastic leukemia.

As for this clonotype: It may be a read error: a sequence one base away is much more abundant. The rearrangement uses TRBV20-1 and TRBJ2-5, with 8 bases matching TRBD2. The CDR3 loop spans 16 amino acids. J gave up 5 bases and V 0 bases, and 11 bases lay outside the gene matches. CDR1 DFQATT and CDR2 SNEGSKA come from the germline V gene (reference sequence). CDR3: CSARDHSGTGNETQYF. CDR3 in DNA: TGCAGTGCTAGAGATCATAGCGGGACTGGGAACGAGACCCAGTACTTC.

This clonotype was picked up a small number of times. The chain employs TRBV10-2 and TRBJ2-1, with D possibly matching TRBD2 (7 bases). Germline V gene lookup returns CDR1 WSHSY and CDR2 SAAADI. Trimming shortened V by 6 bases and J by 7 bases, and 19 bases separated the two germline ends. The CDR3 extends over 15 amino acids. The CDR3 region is CASSYLGGPGNEQFF. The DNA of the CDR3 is TGCGCCAGCAGCTACCTCGGGGGGCCGGGAAATGAGCAGTTCTTC.

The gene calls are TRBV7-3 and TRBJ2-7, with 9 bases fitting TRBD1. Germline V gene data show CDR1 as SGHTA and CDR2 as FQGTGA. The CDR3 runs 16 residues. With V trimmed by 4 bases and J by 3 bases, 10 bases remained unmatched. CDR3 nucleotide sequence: TGTGCCAGCAGCTCCGGGACAGGGCTGCCCCTCTACGAGCAGTACTTC. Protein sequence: CASSSGTGLPLYEQYF.